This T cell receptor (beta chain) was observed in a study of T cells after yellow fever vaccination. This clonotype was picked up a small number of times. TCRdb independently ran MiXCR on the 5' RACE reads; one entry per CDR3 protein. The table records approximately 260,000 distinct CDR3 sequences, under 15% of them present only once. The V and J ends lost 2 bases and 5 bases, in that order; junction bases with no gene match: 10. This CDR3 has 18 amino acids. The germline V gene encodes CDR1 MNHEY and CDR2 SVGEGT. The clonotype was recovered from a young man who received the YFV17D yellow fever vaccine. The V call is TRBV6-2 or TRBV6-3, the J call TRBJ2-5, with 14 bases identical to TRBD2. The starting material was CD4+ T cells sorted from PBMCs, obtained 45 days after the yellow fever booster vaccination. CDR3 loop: CASSYPVGTSGSSETQYF. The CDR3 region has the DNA TGTGCCAGCAGTTACCCCGTGGGGACTAGCGGGAGTTCGGAGACCCAGTACTTC.